The entry below describes one T cell receptor beta chain. Its antigen is unknown. Specified treatment: oral pan-JAK inhibitor, 5-10 mg twice daily. Specimens obtained from alopecia areata patients comprised lesional scalp punch biopsies and peripheral blood. CD4+ and CD8+ T cells were sorted from PBMCs stained for CD3, CD4 and CD8. This sample stems from a study of CD8+ T cells in alopecia areata. Study results and caveats: Affected lesional scalp, above all in alopecia totalis/universalis, was more clonal than normal scalp.

The sequencing template was cDNA reverse transcribed from extracted RNA. Generated by immunoSEQ multiplex PCR, the TCRdb table keeps only in-frame clones and is missing some. This table holds 270,000 or so clones, 55% to 70% found once. The CDR3 is 14 amino acids. Germline-derived CDR1 and CDR2 are MNHNY and SVGAGI (reference sequence). The ends were cut back, 0 bases at V and 4 bases at J, with 9 bases in the middle. The sequence came from a human donor with alopecia areata. The chain combines TRBV6-6 with TRBJ1-2, with D unresolved. This specimen was CD4+ T cells sorted from blood, taken at week 24, from a patient treated with tofacitinib. The CDR3 protein is CASSYSEGLYGYTF. In DNA form, the CDR3 reads TGTGCCAGCAGTTACTCTGAGGGTCTCTATGGCTACACCTTC.